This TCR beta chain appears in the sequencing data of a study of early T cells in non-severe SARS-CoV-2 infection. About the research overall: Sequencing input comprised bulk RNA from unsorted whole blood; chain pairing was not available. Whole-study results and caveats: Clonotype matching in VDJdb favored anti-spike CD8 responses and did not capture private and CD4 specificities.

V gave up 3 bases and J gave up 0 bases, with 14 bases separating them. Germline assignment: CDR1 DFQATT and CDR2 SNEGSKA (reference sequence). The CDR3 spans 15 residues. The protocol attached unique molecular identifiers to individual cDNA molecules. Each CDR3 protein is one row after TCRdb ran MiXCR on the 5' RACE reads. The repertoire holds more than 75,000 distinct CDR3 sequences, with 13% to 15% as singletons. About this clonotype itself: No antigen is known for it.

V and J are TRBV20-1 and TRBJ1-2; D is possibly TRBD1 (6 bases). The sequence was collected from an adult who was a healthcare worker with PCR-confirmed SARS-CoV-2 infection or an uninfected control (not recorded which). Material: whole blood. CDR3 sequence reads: CSARRGTSTNYGYTF. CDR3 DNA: TGCAGTGCTAGGAGGGGGACAAGCACTAACTATGGCTACACCTTC.